These 7 T cell receptor beta chains came from one sample sequenced in a study of shared clonotypes between healthy human individuals (dated by TCRdb to 2018 to 2021). Receptors were amplified or captured by the immunoSEQ multiplex PCR assay. The clones in this table, taken by TCRdb from immuneACCESS, are in-frame only. Not every clone is retained; where verified, under half of the shortfall comes from an unresolved V gene, and the cause of the rest is unknown. Within this sample are hundreds of thousands of clones, with just over 75% of them counted one time only. The top ten constitute more than 10% of the sample. Sequencing was carried out using PBMCs. The source of these receptors is a woman between 40 and 55 years old in good health. Some clones in this sample may be carry-over from other donors' samples.

In regard to this clone: This probably arose from a read error, given a far larger clone one base away. This rearrangement joins TRBV5-4 to TRBJ1-2; 8 nucleotides match TRBD1. Germline V gene sequence: CDR1 SGHNT, CDR2 YYREEE (reference sequence). The CDR3 runs 14 residues. The CDR3 DNA sequence: TGTGCCAGCAACTTGGACAGGGAGGTCTATGGCTACACCTTC. This translates into CASNLDREVYGYTF.

Only a few counts were recorded for this clone. This rearrangement joins TRBV9 to TRBJ2-1; 12 nucleotides match TRBD1. V shed 1 base and J 8 bases; nucleotides not matched to a gene: 4. This CDR3 has 15 amino acids. Germline V gene lookup returns CDR1 SGDLS and CDR2 YYNGEE. The DNA of the CDR3 is TGTGCCAGCAGCGTACAAGGGACAGGGGGCGATGAGCAGTTCTTC. As protein: CASSVQGTGGDEQFF.

This clone was observed a single time. The chain joins TRBV2 to TRBJ2-1; TRBD2 matches at 7 bases. The CDR3 runs 11 residues. The J segment lost 9 bases and the V segment lost 8 bases, leaving 4 bases of the junction unmatched. The germline CDR1 and CDR2 sequences are SNHLY and FYNNEI. The CDR3 spells CASRDYAEQFF. DNA of the CDR3: TGTGCCAGCCGGGACTACGCTGAGCAGTTCTTC.

The V call is TRBV27, the J call TRBJ2-7; 7 bases are shared with TRBD2. The CDR3 covers 16 residues. Germline V gives CDR1 MNHEY, CDR2 SMNVEV (reference sequence). V was pared by 0 bases and J by 7 bases, with 12 bases of the junction left unmatched. This chain's CDR3 is CASSLSVGGGGREQYF. The CDR3 DNA follows: TGTGCCAGCAGTTTATCTGTGGGGGGGGGAGGACGTGAGCAGTACTTC.

This chain connects TRBV10-3 to TRBJ1-3, with a possible D match to TRBD1 (5 bases). The V gene lost 3 bases and the J gene lost 0 bases, with 9 bases spanning the gap. Germline-derived CDR1 and CDR2 are ENHRY and SYGVKD. CDR3 length: 15 amino acids. This CDR3 is CAISDPDNSGNTIYF. CDR3 sequence (DNA): TGTGCCATCAGTGACCCGGACAACTCTGGAAACACCATATATTTT.

In its sample, this clone was seen a few times. The V gene is TRBV14, the J gene TRBJ1-3; a possible D gene is TRBD1 (5 bases). Trimming left V 1 base short and J 5 bases short, with 18 bases between. The V gene's germline CDR1 is SGHDN and CDR2 FVKESK. The CDR3 is 17 residues long. This chain's CDR3 is CASSQGVRAAGRNTIYF. In DNA, the CDR3 is TGTGCCAGCAGCCAAGGGGTTCGGGCTGCGGGGCGAAACACCATATATTTT.

This clone was recorded only once. DNA of the CDR3: TGCGCCAGCAGCCAAGGGGGGGGGACCTACGAGCAGTACTTC. This gives the protein CASSQGGGTYEQYF. This chain joins TRBV4-1 and TRBJ2-7; TRBD2 matches 7 bases. V lost 1 base, J lost 2 bases, and 2 bases stayed unmatched. Looked up from germline, CDR1 is MGHRA and CDR2 is YSYEKL. The CDR3 spans 14 residues.